The entry below gives a single T cell receptor beta chain sequence along with its context. Antigen specificity is unknown. TCRdb reanalysed the reads using MiXCR and keeps one entry per CDR3 protein. The sample holds just under 500,000 distinct CDR3 sequences, about 33% seen once. This specimen belongs to a study of T cell repertoires in cytomegalovirus infection. Study as a whole: Public signatures in TCR beta pointed to CMV infection and matching HLA type.

The germline gives CDR1 MDHEN, CDR2 SYDVKM. The J segment lost 2 bases and the V segment lost 6 bases, leaving 8 bases of the junction unmatched. CDR3 size: 16 residues. General study results and limits: Accumulated public TCR beta family frequency recognized individuals carrying CMV together with the relevant HLA. It was HLA-C-restricted CMV-specific TCR beta clonotypes that dominated the response ex vivo.

This TCR came from a human donor in good health (CMV status not recorded). Some clones in this sample may be carry-over from other donors' samples. The chain couples TRBV28 to TRBJ2-4, with TRBD1 matching 9 bases. The material sequenced was cultured PBMCs, taken from culture after CMV antigen stimulation. The CDR3 region has the DNA TGTGCCAGCAGCCCCTGGCACAGGGGGCCCAAAAACATTCAGTACTTC. Translating it yields CASSPWHRGPKNIQYF.